The 12 T cell receptor beta chains given below trace back to one sample, sequenced in a study of cytomegalovirus exposure and HLA in healthy donors. The primer mix had 60 Vbeta and 13 Jbeta primers. Assay used: immunoSEQ multiplex PCR; TCRdb lists only in-frame clones, some missing. The sample carries some 140,000 clones, approximately 70% recorded once. Sequenced input: PBMCs. These receptor sequences come from a human donor in good health.

The genes are TRBV11-3 and TRBJ1-1; D not certain. Trimming took 3 bases from V and 4 from J, leaving 12 bases between them. Germline CDR1 SGHNT, CDR2 YENEEA. The CDR3 spans 14 residues. The CDR3: CASSFLTGSTEAFF. The CDR3 DNA reads TGTGCCAGCAGCTTTCTGACCGGGAGCACTGAAGCTTTCTTT.

The chain carries TRBV5-1 and TRBJ2-5; 8 bases fit TRBD1. V gave up 4 bases and J gave up 1 base; unmatched junction bases: 6. The CDR3 length is 15 residues. Looked up from germline, CDR1 is SGHRS and CDR2 is YFSETQ. This CDR3 reads CASSRAGTGQETQYF. The CDR3 DNA reads TGCGCCAGCAGCAGGGCCGGGACAGGCCAAGAGACCCAGTACTTC.

In its sample, this clone was seen a few times. The gene calls are TRBV28 and TRBJ2-3, with a possible D match to TRBD2 (6 bases). Germline assignment: CDR1 MDHEN and CDR2 SYDVKM. This CDR3 contains 15 residues. The V end lost 2 bases, the J end lost 1 base, and 10 bases lay between the germline ends. The CDR3 DNA reads TGTGCCAGCAGTTTACCGGGAGAGGGCACAGATACGCAGTATTTT. Translated, it gives CASSLPGEGTDTQYF.

The V gene is TRBV5-4, the J gene TRBJ2-7; D might be TRBD2 (6 bases). Germline values: CDR1 SGHNT, CDR2 YYREEE (reference sequence). The length of the CDR3 is 15 residues. Trimming shortened V by 4 bases and J by 6 bases, and 20 bases separated the two germline ends. DNA of the CDR3: TGTGCCAGCAGCCCGACTAGTAGATCGTCTGGCGAGCAGTACTTC. Its translation: CASSPTSRSSGEQYF.

The sample holds one count of this clone. The rearrangement uses TRBV18 and TRBJ2-2; no firm D call. V was pared by 3 bases and J by 0 bases, with 5 bases between. The CDR3 has 14 residues. Germline V gene data show CDR1 as KGHSH and CDR2 as LQKENI. The CDR3 DNA follows: TGTGCCAGCTCACCGACAACGAACACCGGGGAGCTGTTTTTT. Amino acids: CASSPTTNTGELFF.

A few counts support this clone. The rearrangement links TRBV27 to TRBJ2-7; D is possibly TRBD1 (6 bases). V was clipped by 3 bases and J by 2 bases, with 14 bases between them. The CDR3 runs 15 residues. Germline CDR1 and CDR2: MNHEY and SMNVEV (reference sequence). CDR3 nucleotide sequence: TGTGCCAGCAGTTTCCGGGACACCCGAACCTACGAGCAGTACTTC. This gives the protein CASSFRDTRTYEQYF.

This clone was observed a few times. The chain joins TRBV10-3 to TRBJ2-1, with 7 bases fitting TRBD2. Germline trimming cut 4 bases from V and 5 bases from J; bases unmatched to any gene: 11. Germline V gene lookup returns CDR1 ENHRY and CDR2 SYGVKD. The CDR3 sequence is 16 residues long. CDR3 region: CAISASIAGENNEQFF. DNA of the CDR3: TGTGCCATCAGTGCCTCGATCGCGGGAGAGAACAATGAGCAGTTCTTC.

This clone was counted between two and nine times. This chain connects TRBV5-1 to TRBJ2-1; no firm D call. The germline V gene encodes CDR1 SGHRS and CDR2 YFSETQ. The V and J ends lost 6 bases and 4 bases respectively, with 17 bases between them. This CDR3 has 15 amino acids. CDR3 protein: CASTARPESYNEQFF. The CDR3 bases are TGCGCCAGCACCGCTAGACCAGAAAGTTACAATGAGCAGTTCTTC.

J is TRBJ2-5 and V is TRBV19, with a possible D match to TRBD1 (6 bases). The germline CDR1 and CDR2 sequences are LNHDA and SQIVND (reference sequence). The CDR3 consists of 16 residues. The ends were cut back, 7 bases at V and 4 bases at J, with 22 bases in the middle. The CDR3 DNA sequence: TGTGCCAGTACAGGCGGTTTCCAGGGGCAGGGAGAGACCCAGTACTTC. Its protein product is CASTGGFQGQGETQYF.

The chain links TRBV2 to TRBJ2-5; 7 positions match TRBD2. Germline loops: CDR1 SNHLY, CDR2 FYNNEI. V was pared by 4 bases and J by 3 bases, with 5 bases of the junction left unmatched. The CDR3 consists of 14 residues. Written as DNA, the CDR3 is TGTGCCAGCAGTGCAAGGCTAGCGGAAGAGACCCAGTACTTC. Amino acid sequence: CASSARLAEETQYF.

This clone has a handful of counts. The chain has TRBV9 and TRBJ1-3; D is unresolved. Germline values: CDR1 SGDLS, CDR2 YYNGEE. The CDR3 has 14 residues. Trimming took off 0 bases at V and 1 base at J, with 5 bases between the two ends. Written as DNA, the CDR3 is TGTGCCAGCAGCGTAGCCCCTTCTGGAAACACCATATATTTT. This encodes CASSVAPSGNTIYF.

This clone was seen a few times. The gene calls are TRBV5-8 and TRBJ2-5; 8 bases fit TRBD1. The CDR3 is 17 amino acids. V was clipped by 4 bases and J by 4 bases; unmatched bases: 15. Germline lookup yields CDR1 SGHTS and CDR2 YDEGEE. CDR3 DNA sequence: TGTGCCAGCAGCACACGGACAGGGAGGCCACCCGGAGAGACCCAGTACTTC. The encoded protein is CASSTRTGRPPGETQYF.